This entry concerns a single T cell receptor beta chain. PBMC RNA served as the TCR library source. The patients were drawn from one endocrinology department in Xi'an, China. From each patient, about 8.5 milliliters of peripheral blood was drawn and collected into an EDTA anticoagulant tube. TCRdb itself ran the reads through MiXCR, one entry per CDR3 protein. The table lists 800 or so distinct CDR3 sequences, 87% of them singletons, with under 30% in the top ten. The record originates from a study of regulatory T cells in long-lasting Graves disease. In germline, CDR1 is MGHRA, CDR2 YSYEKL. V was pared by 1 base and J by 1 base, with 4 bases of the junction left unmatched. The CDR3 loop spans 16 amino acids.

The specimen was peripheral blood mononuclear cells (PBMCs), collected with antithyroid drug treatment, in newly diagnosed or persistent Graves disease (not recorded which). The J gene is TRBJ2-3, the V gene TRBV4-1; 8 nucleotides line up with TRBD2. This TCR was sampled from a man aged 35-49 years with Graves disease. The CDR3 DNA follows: TGCGCCAGCAGCCAAGGCGGGGGGCCTCGCACAGATACGCAGTATTTT. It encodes CASSQGGGPRTDTQYF.